This paragraph reports one TCR beta chain. From germline, CDR1 is MGHDK and CDR2 SYGVNS. The length of the CDR3 is 16 residues. V lost 2 bases, J lost 6 bases, and 17 bases lay in between. TCRdb's copy holds only in-frame clones and misses some; the assay was immunoSEQ multiplex PCR. The data hold around 34,000 clones, with 75% to 95% observed a single time. The data stem from a study of T cell changes during pregnancy in multiple sclerosis. This receptor was taken from a female donor with multiple sclerosis, enrolled in a pregnancy study. This sequence joins TRBV25-1 and TRBJ2-1; maybe TRBD2 (6 bases). The material was CD8+ T cells from peripheral blood mononuclear cells, obtained before pregnancy. This chain's CDR3 is CASSEVGTPLFNEQFF. For the CDR3, the DNA is TGTGCCAGCAGTGAAGTCGGGACTCCGCTCTTCAATGAGCAGTTCTTC.